The sequence of this T cell receptor (beta chain) was determined in a study of radiation and T cells in renal cell carcinoma. Time point of the sample: baseline pretreatment blood. The treatment here: 15 Gy SBRT to primary tumor, nephrectomy 4 weeks later. After SBRT, blood was collected at 2 and 4 weeks, plus baseline. This renal cell carcinoma was of the clear cell type. TCRdb's table, derived via immunoSEQ multiplex PCR, lists solely in-frame clones and lacks some. The sample contains about 49,000 clones, approximately 80% of which appear only once. The germline V gene has CDR1 MGHRA and CDR2 YSYEKL. The CDR3 has 15 amino acids. V was pared by 5 bases and J by 4 bases, with 18 bases between.

Here the sequenced sample was blood, taken from a patient whose treatment included radiotherapy and nephrectomy. The clonotype originates from a woman in her 70s with renal cell carcinoma. The rearrangement joins TRBV4-1 to TRBJ2-7; D perhaps matches TRBD1 (6 bases). Written as DNA, the CDR3 is TGCGCCAGCAGCGGGATCAGGGACATATATTACGAGCAGTACTTC. The encoded protein is CASSGIRDIYYEQYF.